Presented here are 32 T cell receptor beta chains from one specimen sequenced in a study of blood T cell repertoires in COVID-19 (dated by TCRdb to the early 2020s). The library relied on the immunoSEQ multiplex PCR assay. TCRdb limited this immuneACCESS table to in-frame rearrangements with V and J called. A share of clones is missing; checked studies link under half to unresolved V genes, and the rest is unexplained. Present in this sample are 250,000 or so clones, just under 90% of which were seen just once. Clones ranked in the top ten supply over 3.5% of the sample. The sample was PBMCs or T cells enriched from blood (not recorded which). These receptors were taken from a woman between 25 and 40 years old with acute COVID-19.

V and J are TRBV2 and TRBJ2-2; 8 bases map to TRBD2. The CDR3 runs to 16 residues. Germline CDR1 is SNHLY and CDR2 is FYNNEI. The junction had 10 bases not matched to a gene; V was cut back by 6 bases and J by 4 bases. The CDR3 sequence: CASRDPGLVATGELFF. The CDR3 coding sequence is TGTGCCAGCAGAGACCCGGGACTAGTGGCCACCGGGGAGCTGTTTTTT.

The chain joins TRBV7-8 to TRBJ2-1; 8 bases line up with TRBD2. CDR3 length equals 16 residues. V was clipped by 1 base and J by 7 bases; unmatched bases: 9. CDR1 is SGHVS and CDR2 is FQNEAQ in the germline V gene. The CDR3 loop reads CASSLGASGGGNEQFF. CDR3 sequence (DNA): TGTGCCAGCAGCTTAGGGGCTAGCGGCGGGGGGAATGAGCAGTTCTTC.

Comment on this clone: Additional DNA sequences in this sample encode the identical CDR3. The rearrangement uses TRBV3-1 (or the pseudogene TRBV3-2) and TRBJ1-5; D unclear. Germline V gives CDR1 LGHDT, CDR2 YNNKEL (reference sequence). Trimming left V 1 base short and J 4 bases short, with 5 bases between. This CDR3 is 13 amino acids long. This CDR3 is CASSQAGNQPQHF. CDR3 nucleotides: TGTGCCAGCAGCCAAGCGGGGAATCAGCCCCAGCATTTT.

The chain is built from TRBV7-6 and TRBJ2-1; D is perhaps TRBD1 (5 bases). Germline V gives CDR1 SGHVS, CDR2 FNYEAQ. The CDR3 length is 18 residues. V shed 3 bases and J shed 4 bases, with 22 bases lying between them. CDR3 nucleotides: TGTGCCAGCAGCTTTAGACCCCCTCGACAGACGACATACAATGAGCAGTTCTTC. Amino acids: CASSFRPPRQTTYNEQFF.

The chain carries TRBV5-1 and TRBJ2-2; D perhaps matches TRBD2 (5 bases). The CDR3 sequence is 12 residues long. Germline CDR1 is SGHRS and CDR2 is YFSETQ. Trimming removed 4 bases from V and 8 bases from J, with 9 bases in between. The CDR3 loop is CASSGGGGELFF. CDR3 DNA sequence: TGCGCCAGCAGCGGAGGAGGAGGGGAGCTGTTTTTT.

The chain has TRBV30 and TRBJ2-1; possibly TRBD1 for D (6 bases). CDR1 and CDR2 from the germline V gene are GTSNPN and SVGIG (reference sequence). The V gene lost 3 bases and the J gene lost 4 bases, with 13 bases spanning the gap. The CDR3 is 14 residues long. The CDR3: CAWRVGTRYNEQFF. As DNA, the CDR3 is TGTGCCTGGAGGGTAGGGACACGATACAATGAGCAGTTCTTC.

CDR3 DNA: TGCGCCAGCAGCCACCCGGCGGGGGATGAAAAACTGTTTTTT. It translates to CASSHPAGDEKLFF. This chain joins TRBV5-1 and TRBJ1-4; perhaps TRBD1 as D (5 bases). V lost 4 bases to trimming and J lost 6 bases, with 13 bases between them. From germline, CDR1 is SGHRS and CDR2 YFSETQ. The CDR3 extends over 14 amino acids.

The chain has TRBV3-1 (or the pseudogene TRBV3-2) and TRBJ2-7; tentatively, D is TRBD1 (5 bases). The CDR3 runs 13 residues. Germline V lookup: CDR1 LGHDT, CDR2 YNNKEL (reference sequence). Trimming pared 2 bases from V and 7 bases from J, leaving 12 bases between. The CDR3 bases are TGTGCCAGCAGCCAAAGGGGTAGCCTTGAGCAGTACTTC. Translation gives CASSQRGSLEQYF.

The V and J genes are TRBV4-1 and TRBJ1-5; unclear D gene. Germline CDR1 MGHRA, CDR2 YSYEKL. Trimming removed 4 bases from V and 3 bases from J, with 7 bases in between. The length of the CDR3 is 13 residues. Here the CDR3 reads CASSPFLNQPQHF. DNA of the CDR3: TGCGCCAGCAGCCCCTTCCTCAATCAGCCCCAGCATTTT.

The genes are TRBV24-1 and TRBJ1-5; 8 bases align to TRBD1. V trimming: 2 bases; J trimming: 1 base; junction bases outside the gene matches: 9. CDR3 length: 18 residues. Germline V gene lookup returns CDR1 KGHDR and CDR2 SFDVKD. In DNA form, the CDR3 reads TGTGCCACCAGTGATTCGGGACAGGACAGCCTCAGCAATCAGCCCCAGCATTTT. It specifies CATSDSGQDSLSNQPQHF.

This chain links TRBV28 with TRBJ1-4, with D hard to call. CDR1 and CDR2 (germline): MDHEN, SYDVKM. This CDR3 has 12 amino acids. The CDR3 sequence: CASVSTNEKLFF. Written as DNA, the CDR3 is TGTGCTTCTGTTTCAACTAATGAAAAACTGTTTTTT.

The J gene is TRBJ1-2, the V gene TRBV25-1; D not resolved. Germline V gene lookup returns CDR1 MGHDK and CDR2 SYGVNS. The CDR3 totals 12 residues. V was trimmed by 4 bases and J by 8 bases, leaving 11 bases between them. Here the CDR3 reads CASSAYSGGYTF. DNA of the CDR3: TGTGCCAGCAGTGCCTACAGTGGGGGCTACACCTTC.

The CDR3 loop is CASSPDRGSLNTEAFF. CDR3 in DNA: TGCGCCAGCAGCCCGGACAGGGGTTCCCTGAACACTGAAGCTTTCTTT. This chain links TRBV5-1 with TRBJ1-1; TRBD1 matches 9 bases. Looked up from germline, CDR1 is SGHRS and CDR2 is YFSETQ. The CDR3 is 16 amino acids. J gave up 0 bases and V 4 bases, and 7 bases lay outside the gene matches.

This clone came up once. This chain uses TRBV28 with TRBJ2-4; 7 bases fit TRBD1. Trimming removed 5 bases from V and 7 bases from J; junction bases left unmatched: 5. CDR1 is MDHEN, CDR2 SYDVKM, per germline. CDR3 length: 13 amino acids. The CDR3 coding sequence is TGTGCCAGCAGTAAAGGACAGGACAACATTCAGTACTTC. Translating it yields CASSKGQDNIQYF.

The rearrangement uses TRBV7-2 and TRBJ2-2; 9 bases align to TRBD1. J gave up 5 bases and V 2 bases, and 6 bases lay outside the gene matches. The CDR3 sequence is 16 residues long. Germline V gives CDR1 SGHTA, CDR2 FQGNSA. CDR3 amino acids: CASSLINRGLTGELFF. The CDR3 bases are TGTGCCAGCAGCTTAATCAACAGGGGGCTTACCGGGGAGCTGTTTTTT. The full variable domain, with the rest looked up from reference TRBV7-2 and TRBJ2-2, is GAGVSQSPSNKVTEKGKDVELRCDPISGHTALYWYRQSLGQGLEFLIYFQGNSAPDKSGLPSDRFSAERTGGSVSTLTIQRTQQEDSAVYLCASSLINRGLTGELFFGEGSRLTVL.

The chain uses TRBV19 and TRBJ2-1, with D perhaps matching TRBD1 (5 bases). The CDR3 contains 16 residues. Trimming took 0 bases from V and 9 from J, leaving 18 bases between them. Germline V CDR1 and CDR2: LNHDA, SQIVND (reference sequence). CDR3 sequence: CASSIDRRGLFGEQFF. CDR3 in DNA: TGTGCCAGTAGTATAGACCGAAGGGGCCTCTTTGGTGAGCAGTTCTTC.

The chain uses TRBV14 and TRBJ1-1; 12 nucleotides match TRBD1. CDR1 and CDR2 from the germline V gene are SGHDN and FVKESK. This CDR3 has 17 amino acids. Trimming removed 4 bases from V and 5 bases from J; junction bases left unmatched: 11. The CDR3 is CASSRIRDRGRGTEAFF. As DNA, the CDR3 is TGTGCCAGCAGCCGCATCCGGGACAGGGGGCGCGGAACTGAAGCTTTCTTT.

The rearrangement links TRBV4-1 to TRBJ1-6, with TRBD1 matching over 7 bases. The germline gives CDR1 MGHRA, CDR2 YSYEKL. The V segment lost 4 bases and the J segment 7 bases; nucleotides outside the gene matches: 7. This CDR3 contains 15 residues. CDR3 loop: CASSPTGTRNSPLHF. The CDR3 DNA follows: TGCGCCAGCAGCCCGACAGGGACGAGGAATTCACCCCTCCACTTT.

The CDR3 DNA follows: TGTGCCAGCAGCTTAGGGGCTAGCGGGAGTCGGTACGAGCAGTACTTC. Translated, it gives CASSLGASGSRYEQYF. The genes are TRBV7-2 and TRBJ2-7, with 10 bases fitting TRBD2. This CDR3 is 16 amino acids long. The germline CDR1 and CDR2 sequences are SGHTA and FQGNSA. The V gene end was trimmed by 1 base and the J gene end by 4 bases; junction bases not matched to a gene: 7.

The chain combines TRBV12-3 or TRBV12-4 with TRBJ2-7; a possible D gene is TRBD2 (5 bases). This CDR3 region has 12 residues. V was clipped by 5 bases and J by 7 bases, with 12 bases between them. The CDR3 reads CASSLSTGEQYF. The CDR3 DNA follows: TGTGCCAGCAGTCTCTCTACGGGGGAGCAGTACTTC.

The chain couples TRBV27 to TRBJ2-7, with 8 bases lining up with TRBD1. V lost 5 bases, J lost 4 bases, and 4 bases stayed unmatched. Germline V gene data show CDR1 as MNHEY and CDR2 as SMNVEV (reference sequence). This CDR3 region has 13 residues. For the CDR3, the DNA is TGTGCCAGCAGTCTCCGACAGGGGTACGAGCAGTACTTC. Its translation: CASSLRQGYEQYF.

J is TRBJ1-6 and V is TRBV6-4; D gene uncertain. The V end was cut by 2 bases, the J end by 10 bases, with 9 bases between. Per the germline V gene, CDR1 is MRHNA and CDR2 is SNTAGT. This CDR3 region has 13 residues. In nucleotides, the CDR3 is TGTGCCAGCAGTGACGAGGAGGTATCACCCCTCCACTTT. Translation gives CASSDEEVSPLHF.

V usage is TRBV27 and J usage is TRBJ1-1; a weak D match, TRBD1 (5 bases). The germline gives CDR1 MNHEY, CDR2 SMNVEV (reference sequence). CDR3 size: 16 residues. Trimming shortened V by 0 bases and J by 1 base, and 12 bases separated the two germline ends. Here the CDR3 reads CASSLSSPGGNTEAFF. As DNA, the CDR3 is TGTGCCAGCAGTTTATCGAGTCCCGGGGGGAACACTGAAGCTTTCTTT.

This chain links TRBV19 with TRBJ2-1; 10 bases are shared with TRBD2. CDR3 length: 15 residues. CDR1 is LNHDA, CDR2 SQIVND, per germline (reference sequence). J lost 4 bases, V lost 4 bases, and 4 bases had no gene match. The CDR3 protein is CASSTQAGGYNEQFF. The DNA of the CDR3 is TGTGCCAGTAGTACACAAGCGGGAGGGTACAATGAGCAGTTCTTC.

The rearrangement uses TRBV4-1 and TRBJ1-5; tentative D call: TRBD1 (5 bases). Germline assignment: CDR1 MGHRA and CDR2 YSYEKL. The ends were cut back, 0 bases at V and 5 bases at J, with 11 bases in the middle. This CDR3 contains 15 residues. CDR3 protein: CASSQEISGYQPQHF. The CDR3 region has the DNA TGCGCCAGCAGCCAAGAGATTTCAGGGTATCAGCCCCAGCATTTT.

The V gene is TRBV5-1, the J gene TRBJ1-1; D remains ambiguous. CDR1 and CDR2 (germline): SGHRS, YFSETQ. Trimming removed 0 bases at V and 6 bases at J, with 15 bases between. The CDR3 length is 15 residues. The chain's CDR3 is CASSLEGIQRPEAFF. CDR3 nucleotide sequence: TGCGCCAGCAGCTTGGAAGGCATCCAGCGCCCTGAAGCTTTCTTT.

The chain employs TRBV12-3 or TRBV12-4 and TRBJ1-2; TRBD1 is a possible D gene (6 bases). V was shortened by 6 bases and J by 3 bases, with 8 bases between the two germline ends. This CDR3 region has 12 residues. The CDR3 DNA sequence: TGTGCCAGCAGAGGACAGCACTATGGCTACACCTTC. This encodes CASRGQHYGYTF.

This clone showed up just a few times. The CDR3 reads CASRSGLAYEQYF. The CDR3 nucleotides read TGTGCCAGCAGGTCGGGACTAGCCTACGAGCAGTACTTC. This rearrangement joins TRBV6-5 to TRBJ2-7; 8 positions agree with TRBD2. The CDR3 length is 13 residues. The ends lost 6 bases at V and 2 bases at J; junction bases unmatched: 3. Germline V gene sequence: CDR1 MNHEY, CDR2 SVGAGI.

The chain has TRBV28 and TRBJ1-1, with D maybe TRBD1 (6 bases). Trimming stripped 2 bases from V and 10 bases from J, with 8 bases between. CDR1 is MDHEN and CDR2 is SYDVKM in the germline V gene. This CDR3 region has 11 residues. For the CDR3, the DNA is TGTGCCAGCAGTTTACAGGGGCGAGCTTTCTTT. It specifies CASSLQGRAFF.

The chain is built from TRBV29-1 and TRBJ2-7; D not certain. Germline CDR1 reads SQVTM; CDR2 reads ANQGSEA. Trimming cost V 4 bases and J 3 bases, with 19 bases left between them. The CDR3 spans 15 residues. The CDR3 bases are TGCAGCGTTGCGGCAGGCTGGCAGTACAGCTACGAGCAGTACTTC. This encodes CSVAAGWQYSYEQYF.

This chain joins TRBV24-1 and TRBJ2-1, with D uncertain. Per germline, CDR1 KGHDR and CDR2 SFDVKD. The CDR3 consists of 14 residues. V lost 8 bases to trimming and J lost 3 bases, with 13 bases between them. CDR3 DNA: TGTGCCACCACCGAGAGTTTCTGCTACAATGAGCAGTTCTTC. This sequence encodes CATTESFCYNEQFF.

This sequence joins TRBV27 and TRBJ1-1, with 8 bases aligning to TRBD1. The CDR3 has 19 amino acids. V dropped 1 base and J dropped 0; count of bases not matched to a gene: 13. Germline V gives CDR1 MNHEY, CDR2 SMNVEV (reference sequence). The chain's CDR3 is CASSLLVSAGQGMNTEAFF. CDR3 sequence (DNA): TGTGCCAGCAGTTTATTGGTAAGTGCCGGACAGGGCATGAACACTGAAGCTTTCTTT.